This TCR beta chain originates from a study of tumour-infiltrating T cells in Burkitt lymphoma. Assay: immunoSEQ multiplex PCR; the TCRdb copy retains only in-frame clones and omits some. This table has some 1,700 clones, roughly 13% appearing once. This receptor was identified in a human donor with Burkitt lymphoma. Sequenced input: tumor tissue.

CDR3 in amino acids: CASSLGLAGGHADTQYF. CDR3 DNA: TGCGCCAGCAGCCTGGGACTAGCGGGGGGGCACGCAGATACGCAGTATTTT. V is TRBV5-1 and J is TRBJ2-3; 16 bases map to TRBD2. V lost 4 bases to trimming and J lost 4 bases; unmatched junction nucleotides: 6. Germline values: CDR1 SGHRS, CDR2 YFSETQ. The CDR3 length is 17 residues.